This T cell receptor beta chain is drawn from a study of PD-1 blockade in classical Hodgkin lymphoma. Profiled with immunoSEQ multiplex PCR; TCRdb holds only in-frame clones, not every one. The sample lists some 60,000 clones; 90% were seen once. Every patient was affected by relapse after autologous stem cell transplantation, while exposure to brentuximab vedotin was not uniform. The trim removed 5 bases at V and 3 bases at J, leaving 7 bases unmatched. CDR1 is MGHDK and CDR2 is SYGVNS in the germline V gene. CDR3 length: 16 residues. The sequences come from peripheral blood mononuclear cells (PBMCs), collected at baseline. The receptor comes from a human donor with classical Hodgkin lymphoma. This chain uses TRBV25-1 with TRBJ2-1; 10 bases agree with TRBD1. CDR3 nucleotides: TGTGCCAGCAGTATCCATGGGACAGGGGTCTACAATGAGCAGTTCTTC. Its translation: CASSIHGTGVYNEQFF.